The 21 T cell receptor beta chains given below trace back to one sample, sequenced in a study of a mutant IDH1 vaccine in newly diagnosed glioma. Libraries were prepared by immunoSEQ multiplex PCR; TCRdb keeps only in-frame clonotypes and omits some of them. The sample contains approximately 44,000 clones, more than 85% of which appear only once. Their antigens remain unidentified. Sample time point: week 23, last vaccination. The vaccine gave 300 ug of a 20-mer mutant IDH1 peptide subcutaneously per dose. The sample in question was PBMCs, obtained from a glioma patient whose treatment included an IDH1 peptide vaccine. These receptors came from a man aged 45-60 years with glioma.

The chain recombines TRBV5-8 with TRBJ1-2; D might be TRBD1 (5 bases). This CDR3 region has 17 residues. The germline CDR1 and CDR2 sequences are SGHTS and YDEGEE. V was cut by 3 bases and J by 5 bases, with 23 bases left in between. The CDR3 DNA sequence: TGTGCCAGCAGCTCCGCCCCAGGGTCGCAGGCTATATATGGCTACACCTTC. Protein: CASSSAPGSQAIYGYTF. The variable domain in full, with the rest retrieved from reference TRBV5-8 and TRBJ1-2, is EAGVTQSPTHLIKTRGQQATLRCSPISGHTSVYWYQQALGLGLQFLLWYDEGEERNRGNFPPRFSGRQFPNYSSELNVNALELEDSALYLCASSSAPGSQAIYGYTFGSGTRLTVV.

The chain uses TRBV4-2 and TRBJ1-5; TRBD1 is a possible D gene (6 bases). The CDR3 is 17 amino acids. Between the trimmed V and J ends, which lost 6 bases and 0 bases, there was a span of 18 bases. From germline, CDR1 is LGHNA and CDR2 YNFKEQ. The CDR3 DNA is TGTGCCAGCAGTCTTACCGGGACAAAGTTTAGCAATCAGCCCCAGCATTTT. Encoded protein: CASSLTGTKFSNQPQHF.

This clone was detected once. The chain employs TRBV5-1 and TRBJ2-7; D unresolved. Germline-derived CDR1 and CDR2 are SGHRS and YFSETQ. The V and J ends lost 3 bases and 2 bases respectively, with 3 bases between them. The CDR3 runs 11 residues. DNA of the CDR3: TGCGCCAGCAGCTCTACCTACGAGCAGTACTTC. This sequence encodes CASSSTYEQYF.

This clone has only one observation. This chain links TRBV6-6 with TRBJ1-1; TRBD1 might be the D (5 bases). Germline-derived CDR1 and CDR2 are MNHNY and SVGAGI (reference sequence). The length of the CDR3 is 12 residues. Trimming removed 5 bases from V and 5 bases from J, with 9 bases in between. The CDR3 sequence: CASSGDGTEAFF. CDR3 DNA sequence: TGTGCCAGCAGTGGGGACGGGACTGAAGCTTTCTTT.

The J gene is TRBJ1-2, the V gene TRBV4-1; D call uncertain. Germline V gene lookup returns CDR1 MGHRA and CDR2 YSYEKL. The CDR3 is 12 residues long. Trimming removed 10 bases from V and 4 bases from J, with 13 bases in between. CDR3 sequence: CAKNRKTYGYTF. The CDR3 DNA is TGCGCCAAGAACCGAAAGACCTATGGCTACACCTTC.

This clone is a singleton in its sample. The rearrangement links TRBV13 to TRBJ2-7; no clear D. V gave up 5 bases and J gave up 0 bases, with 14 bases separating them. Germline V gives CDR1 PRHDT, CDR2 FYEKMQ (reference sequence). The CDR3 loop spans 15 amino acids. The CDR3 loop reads CASSPASARSYEQYF. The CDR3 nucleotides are TGTGCCAGCAGCCCCGCCAGCGCACGCTCCTACGAGCAGTACTTC.

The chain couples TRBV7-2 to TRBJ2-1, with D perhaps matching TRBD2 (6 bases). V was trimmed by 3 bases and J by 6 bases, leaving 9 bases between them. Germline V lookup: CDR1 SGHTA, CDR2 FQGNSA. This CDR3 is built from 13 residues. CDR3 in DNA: TGTGCCAGCAGCTTCGGTAGCGGCAATGAGCAGTTCTTC. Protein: CASSFGSGNEQFF.

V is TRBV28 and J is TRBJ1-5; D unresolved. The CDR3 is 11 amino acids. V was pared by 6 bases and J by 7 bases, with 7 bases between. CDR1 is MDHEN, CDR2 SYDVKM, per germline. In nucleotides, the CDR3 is TGTGCCAGCAGCCTGCGGCAGCCCCAGCATTTT. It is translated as CASSLRQPQHF.

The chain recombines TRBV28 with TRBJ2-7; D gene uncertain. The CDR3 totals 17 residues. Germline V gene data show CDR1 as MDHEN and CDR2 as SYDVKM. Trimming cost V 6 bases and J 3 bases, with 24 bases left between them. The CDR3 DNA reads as TGTGCCAGCAGACCGAGATCGACCGGGTCGGCATACTACGAGCAGTACTTC. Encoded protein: CASRPRSTGSAYYEQYF.

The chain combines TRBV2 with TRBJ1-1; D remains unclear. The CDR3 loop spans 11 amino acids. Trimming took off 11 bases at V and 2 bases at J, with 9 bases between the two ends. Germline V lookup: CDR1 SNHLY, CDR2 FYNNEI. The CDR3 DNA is TGTGCCCGCCAGACCAACACTGAAGCTTTCTTT. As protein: CARQTNTEAFF.

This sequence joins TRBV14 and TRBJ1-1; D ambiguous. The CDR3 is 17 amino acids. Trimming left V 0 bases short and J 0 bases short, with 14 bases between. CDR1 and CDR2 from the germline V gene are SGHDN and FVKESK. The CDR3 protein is CASSQDPPDPMNTEAFF. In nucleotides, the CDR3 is TGTGCCAGCAGCCAAGATCCCCCGGATCCTATGAACACTGAAGCTTTCTTT.

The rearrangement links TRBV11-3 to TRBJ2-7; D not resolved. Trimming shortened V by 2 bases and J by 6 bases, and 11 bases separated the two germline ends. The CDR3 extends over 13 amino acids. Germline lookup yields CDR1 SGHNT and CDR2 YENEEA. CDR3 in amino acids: CASSLNLRAEQYF. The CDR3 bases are TGTGCCAGCAGCTTAAACCTACGGGCCGAGCAGTACTTC.

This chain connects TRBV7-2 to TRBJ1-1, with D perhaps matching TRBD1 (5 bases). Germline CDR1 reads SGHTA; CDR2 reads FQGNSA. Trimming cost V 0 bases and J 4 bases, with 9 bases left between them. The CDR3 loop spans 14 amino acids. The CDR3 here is CASSLAGGSTEAFF. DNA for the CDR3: TGTGCCAGCAGCTTAGCGGGGGGTAGCACTGAAGCTTTCTTT. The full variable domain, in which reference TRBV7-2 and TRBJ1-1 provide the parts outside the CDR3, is GAGVSQSPSNKVTEKGKDVELRCDPISGHTALYWYRQSLGQGLEFLIYFQGNSAPDKSGLPSDRFSAERTGGSVSTLTIQRTQQEDSAVYLCASSLAGGSTEAFFGQGTRLTVV.

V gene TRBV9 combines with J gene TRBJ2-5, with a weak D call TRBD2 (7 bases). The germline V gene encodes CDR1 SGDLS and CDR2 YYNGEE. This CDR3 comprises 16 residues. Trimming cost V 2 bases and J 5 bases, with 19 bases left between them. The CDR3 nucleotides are TGTGCCAGCAGCGTGGGGGCGGGAGCCCCCCGGGAGACCCAGTACTTC. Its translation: CASSVGAGAPRETQYF.

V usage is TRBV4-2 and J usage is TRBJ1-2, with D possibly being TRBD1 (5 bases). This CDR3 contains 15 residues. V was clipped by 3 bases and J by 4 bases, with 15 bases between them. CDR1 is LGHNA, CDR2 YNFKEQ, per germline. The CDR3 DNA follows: TGTGCCAGCAGCCAGGCGGAAGACAGCAGCTATGGCTACACCTTC. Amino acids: CASSQAEDSSYGYTF.

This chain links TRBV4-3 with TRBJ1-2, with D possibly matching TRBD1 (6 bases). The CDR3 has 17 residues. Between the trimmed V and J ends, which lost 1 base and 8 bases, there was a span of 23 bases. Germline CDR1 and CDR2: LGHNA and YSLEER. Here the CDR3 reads CASSQGPLGGLRYGYTF. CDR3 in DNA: TGCGCCAGCAGCCAAGGGCCATTGGGGGGGCTACGTTACGGCTACACCTTC.

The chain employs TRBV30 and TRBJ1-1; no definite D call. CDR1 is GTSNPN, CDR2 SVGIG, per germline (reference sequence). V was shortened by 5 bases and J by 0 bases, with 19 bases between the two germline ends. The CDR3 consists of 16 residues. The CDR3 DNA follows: TGTGCCTGGGCAAGGAGAGCAGCATCAATGAACACTGAAGCTTTCTTT. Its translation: CAWARRAASMNTEAFF.

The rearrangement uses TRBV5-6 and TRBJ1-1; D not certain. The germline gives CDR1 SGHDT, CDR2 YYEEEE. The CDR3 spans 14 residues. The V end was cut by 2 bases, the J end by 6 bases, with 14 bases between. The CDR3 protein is CASSFKDLYSEAFF. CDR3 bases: TGTGCCAGCAGCTTTAAGGACCTATACTCTGAAGCTTTCTTT.

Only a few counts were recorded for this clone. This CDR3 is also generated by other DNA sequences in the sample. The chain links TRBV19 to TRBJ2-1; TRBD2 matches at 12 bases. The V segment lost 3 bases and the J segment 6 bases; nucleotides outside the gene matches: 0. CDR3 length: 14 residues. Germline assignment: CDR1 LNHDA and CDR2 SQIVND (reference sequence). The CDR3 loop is CASSMGLAGNEQFF. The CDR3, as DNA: TGTGCCAGTAGTATGGGACTAGCGGGCAATGAGCAGTTCTTC.

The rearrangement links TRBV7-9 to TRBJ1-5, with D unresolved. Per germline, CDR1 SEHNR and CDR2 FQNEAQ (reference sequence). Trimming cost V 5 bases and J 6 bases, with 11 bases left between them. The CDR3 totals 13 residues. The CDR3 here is CASSPWVGQPQHF. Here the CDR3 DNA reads TGTGCCAGCAGCCCCTGGGTAGGTCAGCCCCAGCATTTT.

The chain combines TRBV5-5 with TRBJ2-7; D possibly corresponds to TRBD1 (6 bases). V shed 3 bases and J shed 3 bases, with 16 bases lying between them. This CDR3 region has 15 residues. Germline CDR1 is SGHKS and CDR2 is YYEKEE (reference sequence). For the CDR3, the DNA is TGTGCCAGCAGCTGGGAAGGGGGACCGATCTACGAGCAGTACTTC. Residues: CASSWEGGPIYEQYF.